Below are 13 T cell receptor beta chains sequenced from a single sample in a study of T cell repertoires in aging, cancer and after chemotherapy. TCR beta rearrangements were amplified from peripheral blood genomic DNA. Multiplex touch-down PCR with TRB-A/B primers amplified rearranged V-D-J TRB sequences. Using its own MiXCR run on the multiplex PCR reads, TCRdb lists one record per CDR3 protein. The profile shows around 740 distinct CDR3 sequences, approximately 19% of them singletons. The material sequenced was blood. The source of these receptors is a human donor with a blood cancer.

Sample share makes this clonotype medium-sized. The J gene is TRBJ2-7, the V gene TRBV12-3 or TRBV12-4, with TRBD2 matching 16 bases. This CDR3 has 19 amino acids. Trimming cost V 4 bases and J 4 bases; bases outside gene matches: 13. As DNA, the CDR3 is TGTGCCAGCAGTTCCTCTCCGGGACTAGCGGGAGGGCAGGCGTACGAGCAGTACTTC. Translating gives CASSSSPGLAGGQAYEQYF.

This clonotype is deemed medium-sized. The chain joins TRBV18 to TRBJ2-5; D is possibly TRBD2 (6 bases). There are 14 residues in the CDR3. V was shortened by 3 bases and J by 5 bases, with 13 bases between the two germline ends. Germline CDR1 is KGHSH and CDR2 is LQKENI. CDR3 coding DNA: TGTGCCAGCTCACCCCAGACTAGTATGGAGACCCAGTACTTC. This sequence encodes CASSPQTSMETQYF.

This clonotype counts as large (0.1 to 1%). This chain joins TRBV6-2 or TRBV6-3 and TRBJ2-1; D is possibly TRBD1 (5 bases). Germline values: CDR1 MNHEY, CDR2 SVGEGT. Deletions cut 6 bases from V and 6 bases from J, with 15 bases between. The CDR3 loop spans 14 amino acids. CDR3 DNA: TGTGCCAGCAGGGTTCCAGGGAACCTCAATGAGCAGTTCTTC. Translation: CASRVPGNLNEQFF.

This clonotype has more than one count but fewer than ten. The chain has TRBV14 and TRBJ2-3; D is perhaps TRBD2 (5 bases). The CDR3 consists of 17 residues. V lost 4 bases and J lost 2, with 19 bases in between. Germline CDR1 and CDR2: SGHDN and FVKESK. CDR3 in amino acids: CASSPGVRVRATDTQYF. The CDR3, as DNA: TGTGCCAGCAGCCCTGGCGTCCGGGTGAGGGCCACAGATACGCAGTATTTT.

J is TRBJ2-3 and V is TRBV6-1; D is perhaps TRBD1 (6 bases). Looked up from germline, CDR1 is MNHNS and CDR2 is SASEGT. The V end was cut by 1 base, the J end by 0 bases, with 8 bases between. CDR3 size: 15 residues. The chain's CDR3 is CASSEGTESTDTQYF. The DNA for the CDR3 is TGTGCCAGCAGTGAAGGGACAGAAAGCACAGATACGCAGTATTTT.

This clonotype is termed large (0.1 to 1%). This chain links TRBV6-1 with TRBJ2-1; D ambiguous. V was pared by 5 bases and J by 5 bases, with 7 bases between. Germline CDR1 and CDR2: MNHNS and SASEGT. This CDR3 has 12 residues. CDR3 in DNA: TGTGCCAGCAGTCCCCGGAACAATGAGCAGTTCTTC. Protein product: CASSPRNNEQFF.

The chain carries TRBV5-1 and TRBJ2-7, with D possibly matching TRBD1 (6 bases). V was pared by 5 bases and J by 0 bases, with 21 bases between. This CDR3 is 17 amino acids long. Germline V gene lookup returns CDR1 SGHRS and CDR2 YFSETQ. This chain's CDR3 is CASRFSGAGSSSYEQYF. The CDR3 nucleotides read TGCGCCAGCAGGTTTTCAGGGGCCGGTTCAAGCTCCTACGAGCAGTACTTC.

This chain uses TRBV4-2 with TRBJ2-1; the match to TRBD2 covers 15 bases. Germline CDR1 LGHNA, CDR2 YNFKEQ. Germline trimming cut 4 bases from V and 0 bases from J; bases unmatched to any gene: 16. The CDR3 covers 22 residues. DNA for the CDR3: TGTGCCAGCAGCCCCAGGGGACCGGGACTAGCGGGAGGAGCGGCCTCCTACAATGAGCAGTTCTTC. This gives the protein CASSPRGPGLAGGAASYNEQFF.

The CDR3 nucleotides are TGCGCCAGCAGCAGCGGGACGACGAATACGCAGTATTTT. It codes for CASSSGTTNTQYF. This chain uses TRBV5-1 with TRBJ2-3, with TRBD2 identical over 7 bases. V trimming: 4 bases; J trimming: 7 bases; junction bases outside the gene matches: 6. The length of the CDR3 is 13 residues. Germline lookup yields CDR1 SGHRS and CDR2 YFSETQ.

The rearrangement links TRBV28 to TRBJ2-2; possible D gene TRBD1, 6 bases. This CDR3 is 14 amino acids long. Trimming took off 5 bases at V and 4 bases at J, with 11 bases between the two ends. Germline V gene lookup returns CDR1 MDHEN and CDR2 SYDVKM. CDR3 DNA sequence: TGTGCCAGCAGTCCTCCGGACAGCACCGGGGAGCTGTTTTTT. This encodes CASSPPDSTGELFF.

The chain combines TRBV7-2 with TRBJ2-7; D ambiguous. V was cut by 0 bases and J by 0 bases, with 6 bases left in between. Germline values: CDR1 SGHTA, CDR2 FQGNSA. CDR3 length equals 14 residues. The chain's CDR3 is CASSLAVNSYEQYF. CDR3 sequence (DNA): TGTGCCAGCAGCTTAGCGGTGAACTCCTACGAGCAGTACTTC.

By share, this clonotype ranks as large. The rearrangement joins TRBV15 to TRBJ2-3; D may be TRBD1 or TRBD2 (5 bases each). CDR1 LNHNV and CDR2 YYDKDF come from the germline V gene (reference sequence). V lost 1 base to trimming and J lost 4 bases, with 12 bases between them. The CDR3 spans 15 residues. CDR3 sequence (DNA): TGTGCCACCAGCAGAGGAAGGGGAGACGCAGATACGCAGTATTTT. Its protein product is CATSRGRGDADTQYF.

This clonotype was counted between two and nine times. The V call is TRBV20-1, the J call TRBJ2-1; 8 bases agree with TRBD2. The CDR3 contains 14 residues. The germline gives CDR1 DFQATT, CDR2 SNEGSKA (reference sequence). V lost 5 bases and J lost 9; bases outside the gene matches: 12. CDR3 in DNA: TGCAGTGCTCGCCAGGCGGTAGCGGGAAGTGAGCAGTTCTTC. It yields the protein CSARQAVAGSEQFF.